These 32 T cell receptor beta chains originate from one sample sequenced in a study of blood T cell repertoires in COVID-19. Here immunoSEQ multiplex PCR was the method, and the copy in TCRdb shows in-frame clones only, minus some. The top ten clones hold over 1.5% of a sample with hundreds of thousands of clones, just under 90% of them seen once. What was sequenced was peripheral blood. These receptors originate from a woman in her twenties or thirties with COVID-19, enrolled during active disease.

This chain uses TRBV3-1 (or the pseudogene TRBV3-2) with TRBJ1-6; 7 nucleotides line up with TRBD1. The CDR3 loop spans 13 amino acids. CDR1 and CDR2 (germline): LGHDT, YNNKEL (reference sequence). After removal of 6 bases from V and 17 bases from J, the junction contained 13 bases not matched to a gene. CDR3 bases: TGTGCCAGCAGTGGGACAGACCGTACCCAGATCCACTTT. It translates to CASSGTDRTQIHF.

The CDR3 DNA reads TGTGCCAGCAGTCGAGGGGGCGATAATTCACCCCTCCACTTT. Translating gives CASSRGGDNSPLHF. The chain recombines TRBV6-2 or TRBV6-3 with TRBJ1-6; 7 positions agree with TRBD1. Losses at the gene ends were 5 bases for V and 5 bases for J; bases not matched to a gene: 3. This CDR3 contains 14 residues. Germline lookup yields CDR1 MNHEY and CDR2 SVGEGT.

V is TRBV18 and J is TRBJ2-7, with D perhaps matching TRBD2 (6 bases). Germline CDR1 KGHSH, CDR2 LQKENI. V was trimmed by 1 base and J by 7 bases, leaving 17 bases between them. This CDR3 region has 15 residues. The CDR3, as DNA: TGTGCCAGCTCACCACGAGGAGGAGGGCAAGAAGAGCAGTACGTC. Translating it yields CASSPRGGGQEEQYV.

This clone was observed a single time. The V and J genes are TRBV5-1 and TRBJ2-5; tentatively, D is TRBD2 (5 bases). V gave up 7 bases and J gave up 2 bases, with 15 bases separating them. The CDR3 spans 14 residues. Germline V lookup: CDR1 SGHRS, CDR2 YFSETQ. The CDR3 region is CASSFGGFQETQYF. In DNA form, the CDR3 reads TGCGCCAGCTCCTTCGGAGGTTTTCAAGAGACCCAGTACTTC.

The rearrangement links TRBV13 to TRBJ2-7; D is uncertain. Trimming pared 10 bases from V and 7 bases from J, leaving 14 bases between. CDR1 and CDR2 (germline): PRHDT, FYEKMQ (reference sequence). There are 11 residues in the CDR3. CDR3 coding DNA: TGTGCCATCTATGATTTCTTAGAGCAGTACTTC. It is translated as CAIYDFLEQYF.

CDR3 nucleotides: TGCGCCAGCAGCTTCGACAGGGGGCCTGAAAAACTGTTTTTT. Encoded protein: CASSFDRGPEKLFF. The chain carries TRBV4-1 and TRBJ1-4, with 10 positions matching TRBD1. This CDR3 comprises 14 residues. From germline, CDR1 is MGHRA and CDR2 YSYEKL. Trimming cost V 5 bases and J 7 bases; bases outside gene matches: 4.

This chain connects TRBV7-2 to TRBJ2-7; TRBD1 matches at 12 bases. Germline V gene data show CDR1 as SGHTA and CDR2 as FQGNSA. The CDR3 spans 19 residues. The junction had 15 bases not matched to a gene; V was cut back by 4 bases and J by 2 bases. As DNA, the CDR3 is TGTGCCAGCAGCTCTAGATCCGGGACAGGGGGCCAGGAACCCTACGAGCAGTACTTC. As protein: CASSSRSGTGGQEPYEQYF.

V gene TRBV27 combines with J gene TRBJ1-1, with 12 bases identical to TRBD1. CDR1 and CDR2 from the germline V gene are MNHEY and SMNVEV (reference sequence). Losses at the gene ends were 6 bases for V and 1 base for J; bases not matched to a gene: 6. The CDR3 loop spans 16 amino acids. For the CDR3, the DNA is TGTGCCAGCAGAACTGCGGGACAGGGGGCGAACACTGAAGCTTTCTTT. As protein: CASRTAGQGANTEAFF.

This chain uses TRBV5-1 with TRBJ2-2; no definite D call. Germline V gene data show CDR1 as SGHRS and CDR2 as YFSETQ. The CDR3 runs to 14 residues. V lost 0 bases to trimming and J lost 1 base, with 4 bases between them. The CDR3 loop reads CASSLVLNTGELFF. CDR3 DNA sequence: TGCGCCAGCAGCTTGGTTCTGAACACCGGGGAGCTGTTTTTT.

The chain has TRBV29-1 and TRBJ1-2; D remains ambiguous. Germline V gene sequence: CDR1 SQVTM, CDR2 ANQGSEA. V was trimmed by 1 base and J by 8 bases, leaving 8 bases between them. The CDR3 has 11 amino acids. CDR3 residues: CSVEALSGYTF. CDR3 sequence (DNA): TGCAGCGTTGAAGCCCTCTCCGGCTACACCTTC.

This clone was observed a handful of times. V usage is TRBV21-1 and J usage is TRBJ1-4; the table gives TRBD1 as D, unverified against the DNA. TRBV21-1 is annotated as a pseudogene. The CDR3 has 19 amino acids. CDR3 in DNA: TGTGCCAGGACCGGGTTGGGGACATCGACTTTGGCAACTAATGAAAAACTGTTTTTT. Protein product: CARTGLGTSTLATNEKLFF.

This clone was seen only a few times. This chain connects TRBV28 to TRBJ1-4, with 7 positions matching TRBD1. Trimming removed 6 bases from V and 3 bases from J; junction bases left unmatched: 25. Looked up from germline, CDR1 is MDHEN and CDR2 is SYDVKM. The CDR3 spans 21 residues. The CDR3 here is CASSFFLVPGQLFLANEKLFF. The CDR3 region has the DNA TGTGCCAGCAGCTTCTTTCTCGTACCGGGACAGTTGTTTCTGGCTAATGAAAAACTGTTTTTT.

The chain carries TRBV7-2 and TRBJ2-1; TRBD2 matches at 11 bases. Trimming took 5 bases from V and 7 from J; bases not matched to a gene: 7. The CDR3 extends over 15 amino acids. In germline, CDR1 is SGHTA, CDR2 FQGNSA. The CDR3 sequence: CASSLSSGGSNEQFF. CDR3 nucleotide sequence: TGTGCCAGCAGCCTTTCTAGCGGGGGGAGTAATGAGCAGTTCTTC.

The chain uses TRBV18 and TRBJ2-1; 15 bases fit TRBD2. Germline V gene data show CDR1 as KGHSH and CDR2 as LQKENI. The CDR3 runs to 16 residues. Losses at the gene ends were 4 bases for V and 8 bases for J; bases not matched to a gene: 6. The CDR3 DNA reads TGTGCCAGCTCACGGTTGGGACTAGCGGGGGGAGATGAGCAGTTCTTC. Amino acid sequence: CASSRLGLAGGDEQFF.

The V and J genes are TRBV2 and TRBJ2-2, with TRBD1 matching over 7 bases. CDR1 is SNHLY and CDR2 is FYNNEI in the germline V gene. This CDR3 is 15 amino acids long. J lost 4 bases, V lost 4 bases, and 6 bases had no gene match. CDR3 amino acids: CASSGQAGGTGELFF. In nucleotides, the CDR3 is TGTGCCAGCAGTGGCCAGGCAGGGGGCACCGGGGAGCTGTTTTTT.

The chain carries TRBV18 and TRBJ1-5, with a weak D call TRBD1 (5 bases). The germline CDR1 and CDR2 sequences are KGHSH and LQKENI. V was clipped by 4 bases and J by 10 bases, with 14 bases between them. CDR3 length equals 13 residues. The CDR3 region is CASSRGVQQPQHF. In DNA, the CDR3 is TGTGCCAGCTCACGGGGCGTGCAGCAACCCCAGCATTTT.

The V and J genes are TRBV18 and TRBJ1-4; 9 bases align to TRBD1. The germline CDR1 and CDR2 sequences are KGHSH and LQKENI. The trim removed 1 base at V and 7 bases at J, leaving 16 bases unmatched. The CDR3 is 19 residues long. The CDR3 bases are TGTGCCAGCTCACCACTACAGGGGGCGCCTAGTGCCGCACCTGAAAAACTGTTTTTT. Translation gives CASSPLQGAPSAAPEKLFF.

V usage is TRBV9 and J usage is TRBJ1-4, with D perhaps TRBD1 (6 bases). V lost 0 bases to trimming and J lost 8 bases, with 11 bases between them. There are 14 residues in the CDR3. Germline-derived CDR1 and CDR2 are SGDLS and YYNGEE. CDR3 in DNA: TGTGCCAGCAGCGTAGGGGCAGGGGAAGAAAAACTGTTTTTT. Its translation: CASSVGAGEEKLFF. Filled out from reference TRBV9 and TRBJ1-4, the complete variable domain reads DSGVTQTPKHLITATGQRVTLRCSPRSGDLSVYWYQQSLDQGLQFLIQYYNGEERAKGNILERFSAQQFPDLHSELNLSSLELGDSALYFCASSVGAGEEKLFFGSGTQLSVL.

The genes are TRBV7-9 and TRBJ1-2; D possibly corresponds to TRBD1 (6 bases). The germline CDR1 and CDR2 sequences are SEHNR and FQNEAQ (reference sequence). The V end lost 5 bases, the J end lost 8 bases, and 18 bases lay between the germline ends. This CDR3 comprises 14 residues. The CDR3 DNA sequence: TGTGCCAGCAGCAACGAAGTGGGGGCGCGGGGCTACACCTTC. It translates to CASSNEVGARGYTF.

The V and J genes are TRBV1 and TRBJ1-1. TRBV1 constitutes a pseudogene. The CDR3 consists of 13 residues. The CDR3 reads CTSSLWRRIEAFF. In nucleotides, the CDR3 is TGCACCAGCAGCCTTTGGAGACGGATTGAAGCTTTCTTT.

This chain links TRBV3-1 (or the pseudogene TRBV3-2) with TRBJ1-4; tentatively, D is TRBD1 (5 bases). V was clipped by 1 base and J by 7 bases, with 16 bases between them. There are 16 residues in the CDR3. From germline, CDR1 is LGHDT and CDR2 YNNKEL (reference sequence). The CDR3 DNA follows: TGTGCCAGCAGCCAAGGATCTGGAGGGGCTGGTGAAAAACTGTTTTTT. Its translation: CASSQGSGGAGEKLFF.

The gene calls are TRBV14 and TRBJ2-5, with 10 bases lining up with TRBD2. With V trimmed by 0 bases and J by 4 bases, 14 bases remained unmatched. Germline lookup yields CDR1 SGHDN and CDR2 FVKESK. The CDR3 length is 19 residues. The DNA for the CDR3 is TGTGCCAGCAGCCAAGACCCCTTACAAGCGGGGGGGTACGGAGAGACCCAGTACTTC. Protein: CASSQDPLQAGGYGETQYF.

The chain uses TRBV4-3 and TRBJ1-2; D is unresolved. Deletions cut 0 bases from V and 4 bases from J, with 15 bases between. Germline V CDR1 and CDR2: LGHNA, YSLEER. The CDR3 spans 16 residues. CDR3: CASSQDRGNAIYGYTF. As DNA, the CDR3 is TGCGCCAGCAGCCAAGATCGCGGCAACGCCATCTATGGCTACACCTTC.

This rearrangement joins TRBV5-8 to TRBJ1-5; D unresolved. V was shortened by 4 bases and J by 6 bases, with 11 bases between the two germline ends. Germline CDR1 and CDR2: SGHTS and YDEGEE. CDR3 length: 13 amino acids. CDR3 DNA: TGTGCCAGCAGCCGCCGGTATGGTCAGCCCCAGCATTTT. Protein: CASSRRYGQPQHF. The variable domain in full, with the rest retrieved from reference TRBV5-8 and TRBJ1-5, is EAGVTQSPTHLIKTRGQQATLRCSPISGHTSVYWYQQALGLGLQFLLWYDEGEERNRGNFPPRFSGRQFPNYSSELNVNALELEDSALYLCASSRRYGQPQHFGDGTRLSIL.

On this clone: The identical CDR3 is also encoded by other nucleotide sequences in the sample. The rearrangement links TRBV7-8 to TRBJ1-5; 9 bases fit TRBD1. The CDR3 extends over 15 amino acids. Germline V CDR1 and CDR2: SGHVS, FQNEAQ. The ends lost 0 bases at V and 7 bases at J; junction bases unmatched: 4. The CDR3, as DNA: TGTGCCAGCAGCTTAGCGGGACAGGGAGGGCAGCCCCAGCATTTT. Translating it yields CASSLAGQGGQPQHF.

This clone was seen more than once but under ten times. The chain employs TRBV7-2 and TRBJ1-5, with a weak D call TRBD1 (5 bases). The ends were cut back, 5 bases at V and 0 bases at J, with 11 bases in the middle. Looked up from germline, CDR1 is SGHTA and CDR2 is FQGNSA. CDR3 length equals 15 residues. The CDR3 loop is CASSTGLISNQPQHF. The CDR3 nucleotides are TGTGCCAGCAGCACGGGACTGATTAGCAATCAGCCCCAGCATTTT.

On this clone itself: In the same sample, other DNA sequences code for this CDR3. The chain has TRBV3-1 (or the pseudogene TRBV3-2) and TRBJ2-1; 9 positions match TRBD2. Losses at the gene ends were 0 bases for V and 4 bases for J; bases not matched to a gene: 4. The CDR3 length is 16 residues. Germline V lookup: CDR1 LGHDT, CDR2 YNNKEL (reference sequence). The chain's CDR3 is CASSQDRLAGYNEQFF. The CDR3, as DNA: TGTGCCAGCAGCCAAGATCGGCTAGCGGGGTACAATGAGCAGTTCTTC.

The CDR3 is CATQVWALGQSYGYTF. The CDR3 bases are TGTGCCACACAAGTATGGGCCCTGGGACAGAGCTATGGCTACACCTTC. V and J are TRBV19 and TRBJ1-2, with 7 bases lining up with TRBD1. This CDR3 is built from 16 residues. Germline V CDR1 and CDR2: LNHDA, SQIVND (reference sequence). Trimming at V came to 10 bases and at J to 4 bases, leaving 18 bases not matched to a gene.

The chain's CDR3 is CATNRGEKQYF. The CDR3 DNA follows: TGTGCCACCAATCGGGGGGAAAAGCAGTACTTC. The chain employs TRBV27 and TRBJ2-7, with 7 bases that match TRBD2. The ends lost 10 bases at V and 8 bases at J; junction bases unmatched: 8. The CDR3 extends over 11 amino acids. CDR1 and CDR2 (germline): MNHEY, SMNVEV (reference sequence).

The V gene is TRBV11-3, the J gene TRBJ2-1; unclear D gene. Germline CDR1 SGHNT, CDR2 YENEEA. With 2 bases removed from V and 0 bases from J, the gap between germline ends came to 8 bases. The CDR3 contains 15 residues. CDR3 nucleotides: TGTGCCAGCAGCTTATCGGTGAGCTCCTACAATGAGCAGTTCTTC. Translation gives CASSLSVSSYNEQFF.

The chain links TRBV9 to TRBJ1-2; no reliable D call. Trimming removed 3 bases at V and 8 bases at J, with 11 bases between. Germline CDR1 reads SGDLS; CDR2 reads YYNGEE. The CDR3 is 12 residues long. This CDR3 is CASSGGPGGYTF. Here the CDR3 DNA reads TGTGCCAGCAGCGGCGGGCCTGGGGGCTACACCTTC.

This sequence joins TRBV6-5 and TRBJ2-3, with unresolved D. Germline CDR1 MNHEY, CDR2 SVGAGI. Trimming took 0 bases from V and 6 from J, leaving 4 bases between them. The CDR3 is made up of 12 amino acids. CDR3 in DNA: TGTGCCAGCAGTTACTCCCCGGATACGCAGTATTTT. Translation gives CASSYSPDTQYF.